This T cell receptor beta chain is drawn from a study of cytomegalovirus exposure and HLA in healthy donors. Worth noting for this clone: Its antigen is not known.

Germline loops: CDR1 SGHVS, CDR2 FNYEAQ. This CDR3 spans 12 amino acids. With 1 base removed from V and 6 bases from J, the gap between germline ends came to 7 bases. Sequencing used immunoSEQ multiplex PCR; TCRdb keeps in-frame clones, though not all of them. The sample records about 330,000 clones, 87% being singletons. Study findings and constraints: According to the study, 180 or so TCR beta chains were cytomegalovirus-associated.

The TCR originated in a woman aged 30 to 39 in good health and CMV-seropositive. Input material: PBMCs. This sequence joins TRBV7-6 and TRBJ2-7; possible D gene TRBD1, 6 bases. The CDR3 loop reads CASSLEGVEQYF. Here the CDR3 DNA reads TGTGCCAGCAGCTTAGAGGGGGTCGAGCAGTACTTC.